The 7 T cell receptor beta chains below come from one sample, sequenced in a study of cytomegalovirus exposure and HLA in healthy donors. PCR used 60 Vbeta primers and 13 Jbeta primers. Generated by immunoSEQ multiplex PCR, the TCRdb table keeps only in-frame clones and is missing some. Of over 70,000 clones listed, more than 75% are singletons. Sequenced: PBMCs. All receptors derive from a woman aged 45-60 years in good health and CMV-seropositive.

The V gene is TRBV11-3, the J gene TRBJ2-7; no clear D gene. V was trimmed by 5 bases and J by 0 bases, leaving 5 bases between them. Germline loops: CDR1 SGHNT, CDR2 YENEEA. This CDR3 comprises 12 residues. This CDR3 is CASSRDSYEQYV. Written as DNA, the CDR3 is TGTGCCAGCAGCAGGGACTCCTACGAGCAGTACGTC.

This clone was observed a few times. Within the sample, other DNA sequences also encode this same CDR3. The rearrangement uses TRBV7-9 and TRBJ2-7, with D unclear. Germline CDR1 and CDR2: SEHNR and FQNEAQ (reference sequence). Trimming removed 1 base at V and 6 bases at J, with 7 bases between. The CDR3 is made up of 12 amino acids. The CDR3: CASSLDYREQYF. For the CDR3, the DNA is TGTGCCAGCAGCTTAGACTACCGCGAGCAGTACTTC.

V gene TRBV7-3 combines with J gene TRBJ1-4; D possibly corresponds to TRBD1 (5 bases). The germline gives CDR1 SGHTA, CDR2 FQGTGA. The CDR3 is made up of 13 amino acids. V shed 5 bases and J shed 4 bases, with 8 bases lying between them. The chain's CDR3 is CASSPGVNEKLFF. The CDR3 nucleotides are TGTGCCAGCAGCCCGGGGGTTAATGAAAAACTGTTTTTT. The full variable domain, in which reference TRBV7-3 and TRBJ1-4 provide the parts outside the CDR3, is GAGVSQTPSNKVTEKGKYVELRCDPISGHTALYWYRQSLGQGPEFLIYFQGTGAADDSGLPNDRFFAVRPEGSVSTLKIQRTERGDSAVYLCASSPGVNEKLFFGSGTQLSVL.

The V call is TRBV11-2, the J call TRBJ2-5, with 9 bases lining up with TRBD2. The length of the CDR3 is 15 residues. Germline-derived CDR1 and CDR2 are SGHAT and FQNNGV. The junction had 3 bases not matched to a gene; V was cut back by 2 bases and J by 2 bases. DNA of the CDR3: TGTGCCAGCAGCTTAACTAGCGGGCTTCAAGAGACCCAGTACTTC. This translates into CASSLTSGLQETQYF.

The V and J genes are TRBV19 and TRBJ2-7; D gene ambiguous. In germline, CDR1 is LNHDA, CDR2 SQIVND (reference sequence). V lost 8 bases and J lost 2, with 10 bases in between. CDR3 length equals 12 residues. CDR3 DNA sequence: TGTGCCAGTTTGGGCAACACCTACGAGCAGTACTTC. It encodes CASLGNTYEQYF.

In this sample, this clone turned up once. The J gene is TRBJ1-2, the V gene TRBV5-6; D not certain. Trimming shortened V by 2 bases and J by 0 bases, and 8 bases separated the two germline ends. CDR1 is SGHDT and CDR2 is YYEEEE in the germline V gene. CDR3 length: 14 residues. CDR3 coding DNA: TGTGCCAGCAGCTTCCGAGGGTCTAACTATGGCTACACCTTC. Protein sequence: CASSFRGSNYGYTF.

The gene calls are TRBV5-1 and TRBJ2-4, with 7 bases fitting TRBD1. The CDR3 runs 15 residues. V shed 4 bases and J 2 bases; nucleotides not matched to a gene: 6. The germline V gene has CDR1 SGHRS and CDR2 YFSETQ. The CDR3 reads CASSNRQGTKNIQYF. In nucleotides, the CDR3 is TGCGCCAGCAGCAATCGACAGGGAACCAAAAACATTCAGTACTTC.